Given below is one T cell receptor (beta chain) in context. The sample belongs to a study of blood T cell repertoires in COVID-19. Study as a whole: T cells, B-cell-depleted T cells, or PBMCs provided the cDNA or gDNA that served as material.

Profiled with immunoSEQ multiplex PCR; TCRdb holds only in-frame clones, not every one. The sample has 200,000 or so clones, roughly 87% seen once; the top ten hold approximately 7.2%. Participants spanned ages roughly 18 to 90 years and resided in about two dozen US areas. CDR3 size: 14 residues. CDR1 is MNHEY and CDR2 is SVGAGI in the germline V gene. The junction had 5 bases not matched to a gene; V was cut back by 6 bases and J by 0 bases. The chain uses TRBV6-5 and TRBJ2-7; 7 nucleotides line up with TRBD2. Sequencing was carried out using PBMCs or T cells enriched from blood (not recorded which). This clonotype was obtained from a man aged 25-45 years in a cohort exposed to, infected with or recovered from COVID-19 (not recorded which). CDR3 sequence (DNA): TGTGCCAGCAGCCTAGCGGCACACTCCTACGAGCAGTACTTC. Translation gives CASSLAAHSYEQYF.